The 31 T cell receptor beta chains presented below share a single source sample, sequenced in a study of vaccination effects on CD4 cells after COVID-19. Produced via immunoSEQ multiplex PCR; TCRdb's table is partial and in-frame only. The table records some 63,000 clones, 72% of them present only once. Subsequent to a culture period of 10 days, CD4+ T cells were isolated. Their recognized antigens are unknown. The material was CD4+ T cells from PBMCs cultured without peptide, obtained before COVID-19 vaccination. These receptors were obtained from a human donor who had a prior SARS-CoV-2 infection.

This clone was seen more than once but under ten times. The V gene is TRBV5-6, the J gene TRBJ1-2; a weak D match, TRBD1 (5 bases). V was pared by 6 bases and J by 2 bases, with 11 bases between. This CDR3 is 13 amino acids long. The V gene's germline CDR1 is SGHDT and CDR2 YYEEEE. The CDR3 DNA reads TGTGCCAGCAATAGGGACGAAAACTATGGCTACACCTTC. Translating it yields CASNRDENYGYTF.

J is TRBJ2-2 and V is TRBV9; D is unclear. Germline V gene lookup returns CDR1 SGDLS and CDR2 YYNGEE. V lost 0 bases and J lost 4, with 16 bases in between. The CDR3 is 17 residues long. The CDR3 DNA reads TGTGCCAGCAGCGTAGGTGTGCCAGGATCGAGCACCGGGGAGCTGTTTTTT. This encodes CASSVGVPGSSTGELFF.

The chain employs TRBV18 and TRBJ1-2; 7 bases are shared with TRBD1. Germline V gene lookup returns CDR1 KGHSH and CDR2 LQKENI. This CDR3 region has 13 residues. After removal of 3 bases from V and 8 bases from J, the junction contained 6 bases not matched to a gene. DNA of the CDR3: TGTGCCAGCTCACCGGACAGGCCCTTAGGCTACACCTTC. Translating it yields CASSPDRPLGYTF.

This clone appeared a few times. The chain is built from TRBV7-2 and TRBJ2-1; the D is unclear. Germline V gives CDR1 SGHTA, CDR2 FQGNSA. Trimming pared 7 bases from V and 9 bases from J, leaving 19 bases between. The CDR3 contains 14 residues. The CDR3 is CASNSPIREGEQFF. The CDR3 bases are TGTGCCAGCAACAGCCCCATACGCGAAGGTGAGCAGTTCTTC.

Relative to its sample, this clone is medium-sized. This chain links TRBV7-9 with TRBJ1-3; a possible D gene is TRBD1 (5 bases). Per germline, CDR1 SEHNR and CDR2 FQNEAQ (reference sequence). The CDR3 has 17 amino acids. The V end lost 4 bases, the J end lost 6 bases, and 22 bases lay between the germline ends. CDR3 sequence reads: CASSSRKTADATNTIYF. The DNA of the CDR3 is TGTGCCAGCAGCTCGCGAAAGACAGCAGACGCTACAAACACCATATATTTT.

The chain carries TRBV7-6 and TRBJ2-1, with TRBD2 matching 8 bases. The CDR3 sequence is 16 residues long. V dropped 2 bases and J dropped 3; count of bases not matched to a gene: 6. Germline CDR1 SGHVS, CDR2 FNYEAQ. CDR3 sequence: CASSLWSGSYYNEQFF. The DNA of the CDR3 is TGTGCCAGCAGCTTATGGAGCGGGAGTTACTACAATGAGCAGTTCTTC.

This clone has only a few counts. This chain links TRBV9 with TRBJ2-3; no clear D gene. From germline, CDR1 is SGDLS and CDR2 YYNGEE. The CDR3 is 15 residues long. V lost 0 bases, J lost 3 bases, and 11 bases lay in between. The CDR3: CASSVGNHETDTQYF. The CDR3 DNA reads TGTGCCAGCAGCGTAGGGAATCACGAGACAGATACGCAGTATTTT.

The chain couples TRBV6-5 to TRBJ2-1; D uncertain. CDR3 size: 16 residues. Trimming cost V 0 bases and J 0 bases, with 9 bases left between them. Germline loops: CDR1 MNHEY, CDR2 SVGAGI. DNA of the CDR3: TGTGCCAGCAGTTACTCGAGTATTCGCTCCTACAATGAGCAGTTCTTC. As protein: CASSYSSIRSYNEQFF.

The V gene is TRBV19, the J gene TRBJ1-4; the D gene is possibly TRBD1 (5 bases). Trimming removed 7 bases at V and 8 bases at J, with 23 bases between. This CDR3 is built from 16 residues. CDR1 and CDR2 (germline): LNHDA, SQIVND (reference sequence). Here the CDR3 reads CASNRNPRRGNEKLFF. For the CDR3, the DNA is TGTGCCAGTAACAGAAACCCGAGGAGGGGAAACGAAAAACTGTTTTTT. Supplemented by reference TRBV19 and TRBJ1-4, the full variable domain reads DGGITQSPKYLFRKEGQNVTLSCEQNLNHDAMYWYRQDPGQGLRLIYYSQIVNDFQKGDIAEGYSVSREKKESFPLTVTSAQKNPTAFYLCASNRNPRRGNEKLFFGSGTQLSVL.

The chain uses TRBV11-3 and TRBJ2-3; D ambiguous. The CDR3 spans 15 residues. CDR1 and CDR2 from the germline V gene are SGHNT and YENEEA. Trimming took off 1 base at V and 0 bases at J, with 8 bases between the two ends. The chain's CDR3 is CASSLGMSSTDTQYF. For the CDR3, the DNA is TGTGCCAGCAGCTTAGGAATGAGTAGCACAGATACGCAGTATTTT.

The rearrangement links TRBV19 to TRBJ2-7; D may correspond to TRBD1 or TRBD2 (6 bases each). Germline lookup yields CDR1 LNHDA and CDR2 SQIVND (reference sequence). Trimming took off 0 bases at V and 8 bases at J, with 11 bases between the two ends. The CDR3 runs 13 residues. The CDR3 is CASSIDRGGKQYF. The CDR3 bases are TGTGCCAGTAGTATAGACCGAGGGGGGAAGCAGTACTTC. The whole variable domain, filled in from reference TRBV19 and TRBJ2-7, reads DGGITQSPKYLFRKEGQNVTLSCEQNLNHDAMYWYRQDPGQGLRLIYYSQIVNDFQKGDIAEGYSVSREKKESFPLTVTSAQKNPTAFYLCASSIDRGGKQYFGPGTRLTVT.

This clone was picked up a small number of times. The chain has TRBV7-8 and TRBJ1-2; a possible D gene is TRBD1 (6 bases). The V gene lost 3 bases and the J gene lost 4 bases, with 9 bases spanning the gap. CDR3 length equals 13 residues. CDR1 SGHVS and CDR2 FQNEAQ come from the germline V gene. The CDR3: CASSFTGSYGYTF. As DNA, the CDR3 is TGTGCCAGCAGCTTTACAGGGAGCTATGGCTACACCTTC. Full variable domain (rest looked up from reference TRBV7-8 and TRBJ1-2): GAGVSQSPRYKVAKRGQDVALRCDPISGHVSLFWYQQALGQGPEFLTYFQNEAQLDKSGLPSDRFFAERPEGSVSTLKIQRTQQEDSAVYLCASSFTGSYGYTFGSGTRLTVV.

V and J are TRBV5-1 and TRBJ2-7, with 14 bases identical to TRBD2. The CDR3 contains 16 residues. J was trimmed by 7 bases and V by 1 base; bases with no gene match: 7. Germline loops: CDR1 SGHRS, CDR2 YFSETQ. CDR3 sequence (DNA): TGCGCCAGCAGCTTGTCCGGGACTAGCGGGAGTAGTGAGCAGTACTTC. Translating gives CASSLSGTSGSSEQYF.

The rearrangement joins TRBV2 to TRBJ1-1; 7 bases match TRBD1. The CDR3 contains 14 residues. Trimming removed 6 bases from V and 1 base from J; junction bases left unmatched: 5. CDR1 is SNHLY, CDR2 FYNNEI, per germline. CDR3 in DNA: TGTGCCAGCAGCGAGGGGGCCCCGAACACTGAAGCTTTCTTT. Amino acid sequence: CASSEGAPNTEAFF.

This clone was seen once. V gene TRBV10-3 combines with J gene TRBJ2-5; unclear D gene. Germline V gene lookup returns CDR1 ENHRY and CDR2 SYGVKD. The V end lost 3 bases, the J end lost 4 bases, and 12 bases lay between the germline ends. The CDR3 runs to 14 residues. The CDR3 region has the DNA TGTGCCATCAGTGACCAAGTAACGGGAGAGACCCAGTACTTC. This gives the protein CAISDQVTGETQYF.

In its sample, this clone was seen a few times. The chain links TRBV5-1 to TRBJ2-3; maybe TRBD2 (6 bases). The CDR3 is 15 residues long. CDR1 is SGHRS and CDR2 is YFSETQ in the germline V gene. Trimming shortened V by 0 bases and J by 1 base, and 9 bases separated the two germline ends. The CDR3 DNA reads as TGCGCCAGCAGCTTGGGATGGGGGGGCACAGATACGCAGTATTTT. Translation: CASSLGWGGTDTQYF. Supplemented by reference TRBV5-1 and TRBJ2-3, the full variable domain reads KAGVTQTPRYLIKTRGQQVTLSCSPISGHRSVSWYQQTPGQGLQFLFEYFSETQRNKGNFPGRFSGRQFSNSRSEMNVSTLELGDSALYLCASSLGWGGTDTQYFGPGTRLTVL.

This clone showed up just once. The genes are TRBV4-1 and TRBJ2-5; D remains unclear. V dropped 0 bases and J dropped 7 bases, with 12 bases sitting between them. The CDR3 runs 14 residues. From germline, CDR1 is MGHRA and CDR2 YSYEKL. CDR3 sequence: CASSQDWSVGTQYF. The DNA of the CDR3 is TGCGCCAGCAGCCAAGATTGGTCAGTTGGGACCCAGTACTTC.

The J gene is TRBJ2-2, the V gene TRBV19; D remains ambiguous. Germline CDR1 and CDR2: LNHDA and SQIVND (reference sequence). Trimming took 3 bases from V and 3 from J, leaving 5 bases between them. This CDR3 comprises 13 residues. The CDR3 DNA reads TGTGCCAGTAGTATCGTCGACACCGGGGAGCTGTTTTTT. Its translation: CASSIVDTGELFF.

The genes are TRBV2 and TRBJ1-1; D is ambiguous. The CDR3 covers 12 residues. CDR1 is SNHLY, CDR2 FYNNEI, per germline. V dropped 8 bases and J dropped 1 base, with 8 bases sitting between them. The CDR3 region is CASHIPNTEAFF. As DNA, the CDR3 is TGTGCCAGCCATATCCCGAACACTGAAGCTTTCTTT.

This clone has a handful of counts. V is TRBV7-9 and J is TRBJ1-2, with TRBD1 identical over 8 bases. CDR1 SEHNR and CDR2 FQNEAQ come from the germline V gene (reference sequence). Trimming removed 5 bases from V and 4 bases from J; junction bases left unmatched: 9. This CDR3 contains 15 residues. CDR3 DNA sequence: TGTGCCAGCAGCCTCCGACAGGGGAACCCCTATGGCTACACCTTC. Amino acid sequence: CASSLRQGNPYGYTF.

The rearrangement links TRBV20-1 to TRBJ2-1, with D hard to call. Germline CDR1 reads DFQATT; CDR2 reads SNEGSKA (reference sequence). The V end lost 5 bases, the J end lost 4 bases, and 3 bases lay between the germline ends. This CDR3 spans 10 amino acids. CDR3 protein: CSAFYNEQFF. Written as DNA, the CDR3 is TGCAGTGCTTTTTACAATGAGCAGTTCTTC.

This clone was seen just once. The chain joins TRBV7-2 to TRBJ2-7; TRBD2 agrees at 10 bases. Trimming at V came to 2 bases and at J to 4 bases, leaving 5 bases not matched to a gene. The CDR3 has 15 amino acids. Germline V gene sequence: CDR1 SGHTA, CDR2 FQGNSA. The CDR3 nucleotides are TGTGCCAGCAGCTTAAGGGGGACTAGCGTGTACGAGCAGTACTTC. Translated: CASSLRGTSVYEQYF. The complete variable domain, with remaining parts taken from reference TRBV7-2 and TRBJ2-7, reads GAGVSQSPSNKVTEKGKDVELRCDPISGHTALYWYRQSLGQGLEFLIYFQGNSAPDKSGLPSDRFSAERTGGSVSTLTIQRTQQEDSAVYLCASSLRGTSVYEQYFGPGTRLTVT.

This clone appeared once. CDR3 amino acids: CAISEYGNTEAFF. In DNA, the CDR3 is TGTGCCATCAGTGAGTACGGAAACACTGAAGCTTTCTTT. The rearrangement uses TRBV10-3 and TRBJ1-1; D not certain. In germline, CDR1 is ENHRY, CDR2 SYGVKD. The CDR3 is 13 residues long. V lost 1 base to trimming and J lost 2 bases, with 5 bases between them.

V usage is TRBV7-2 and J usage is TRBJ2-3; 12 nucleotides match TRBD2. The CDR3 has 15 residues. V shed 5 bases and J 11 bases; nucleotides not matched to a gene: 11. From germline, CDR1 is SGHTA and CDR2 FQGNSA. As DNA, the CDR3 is TGTGCCAGCAGCGAACTAGCGGGAGGAGGATTGAGGCAGTATTTT. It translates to CASSELAGGGLRQYF. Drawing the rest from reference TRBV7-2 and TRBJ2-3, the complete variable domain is GAGVSQSPSNKVTEKGKDVELRCDPISGHTALYWYRQSLGQGLEFLIYFQGNSAPDKSGLPSDRFSAERTGGSVSTLTIQRTQQEDSAVYLCASSELAGGGLRQYFGPGTRLTVL.

The CDR3 DNA reads TGTGCCAGCAGGTGGGAAAGCTCCTATAATTCACCCCTCCACTTT. It is translated as CASRWESSYNSPLHF. This chain links TRBV2 with TRBJ1-6; D unresolved. Germline CDR1 reads SNHLY; CDR2 reads FYNNEI. The V gene lost 6 bases and the J gene lost 0 bases, with 9 bases spanning the gap. The CDR3 spans 15 residues.

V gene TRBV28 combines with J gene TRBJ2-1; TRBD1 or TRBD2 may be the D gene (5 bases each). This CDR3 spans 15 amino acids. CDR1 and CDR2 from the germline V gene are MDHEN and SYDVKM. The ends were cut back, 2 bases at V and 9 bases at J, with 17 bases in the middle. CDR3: CASSLGGTASGEQFF. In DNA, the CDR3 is TGTGCCAGCAGTTTAGGGGGTACGGCCTCTGGTGAGCAGTTCTTC.

CDR3 sequence reads: CASSLLLGGGPDTQYF. The CDR3, as DNA: TGTGCCAGCAGTTTACTCTTAGGTGGAGGCCCAGATACGCAGTATTTT. This chain links TRBV27 with TRBJ2-3; possible D gene TRBD2, 5 bases. The CDR3 is made up of 16 amino acids. Trimming pared 2 bases from V and 4 bases from J, leaving 16 bases between. In germline, CDR1 is MNHEY, CDR2 SMNVEV (reference sequence).

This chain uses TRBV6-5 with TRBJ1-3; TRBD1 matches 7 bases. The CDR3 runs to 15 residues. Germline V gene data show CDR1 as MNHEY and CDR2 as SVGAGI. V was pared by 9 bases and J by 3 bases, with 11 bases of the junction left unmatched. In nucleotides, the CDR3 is TGTGCCAGTGTACAAGACAGGGTTAGTGGAAACACCATATATTTT. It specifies CASVQDRVSGNTIYF.

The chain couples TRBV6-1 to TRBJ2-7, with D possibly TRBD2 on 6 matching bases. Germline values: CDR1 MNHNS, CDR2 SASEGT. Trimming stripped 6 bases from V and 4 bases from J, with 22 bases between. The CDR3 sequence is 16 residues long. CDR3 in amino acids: CASRERGGSQSYEQYF. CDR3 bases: TGTGCCAGCAGAGAACGAGGAGGGAGCCAAAGTTACGAGCAGTACTTC.

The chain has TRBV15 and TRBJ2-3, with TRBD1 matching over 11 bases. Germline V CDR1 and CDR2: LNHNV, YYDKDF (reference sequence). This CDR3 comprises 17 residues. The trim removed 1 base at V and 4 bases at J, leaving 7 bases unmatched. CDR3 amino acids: CATSRARTGGLSDTQYF. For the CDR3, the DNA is TGTGCCACCAGCAGAGCGCGGACAGGGGGCTTGTCAGATACGCAGTATTTT.

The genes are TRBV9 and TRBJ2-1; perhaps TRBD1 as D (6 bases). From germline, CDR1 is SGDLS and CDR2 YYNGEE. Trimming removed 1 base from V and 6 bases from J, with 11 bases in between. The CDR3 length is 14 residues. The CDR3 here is CASSVMGHSNEQFF. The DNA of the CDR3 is TGTGCCAGCAGCGTAATGGGACACAGCAATGAGCAGTTCTTC.